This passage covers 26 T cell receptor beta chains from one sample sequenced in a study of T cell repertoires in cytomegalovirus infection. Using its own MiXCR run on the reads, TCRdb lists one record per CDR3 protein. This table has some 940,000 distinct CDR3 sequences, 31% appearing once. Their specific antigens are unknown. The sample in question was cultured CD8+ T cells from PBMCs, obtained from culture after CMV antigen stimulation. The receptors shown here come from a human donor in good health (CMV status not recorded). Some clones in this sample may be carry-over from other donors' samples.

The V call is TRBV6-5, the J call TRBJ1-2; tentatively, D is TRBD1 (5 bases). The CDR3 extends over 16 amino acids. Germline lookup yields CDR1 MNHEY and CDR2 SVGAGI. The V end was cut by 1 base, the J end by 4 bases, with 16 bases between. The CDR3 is CASSYFQAGFGYGYTF. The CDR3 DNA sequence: TGTGCCAGCAGTTACTTCCAGGCAGGGTTCGGCTATGGCTACACCTTC.

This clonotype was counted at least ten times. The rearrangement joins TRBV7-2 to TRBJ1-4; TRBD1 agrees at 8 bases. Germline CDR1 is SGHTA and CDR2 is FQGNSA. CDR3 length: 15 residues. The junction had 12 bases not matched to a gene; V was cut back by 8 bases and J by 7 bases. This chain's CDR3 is CASSPRGLSGEKLFF. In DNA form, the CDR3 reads TGTGCCAGCTCTCCCAGGGGGCTATCAGGTGAAAAACTGTTTTTT. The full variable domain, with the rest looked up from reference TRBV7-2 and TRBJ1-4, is GAGVSQSPSNKVTEKGKDVELRCDPISGHTALYWYRQSLGQGLEFLIYFQGNSAPDKSGLPSDRFSAERTGGSVSTLTIQRTQQEDSAVYLCASSPRGLSGEKLFFGSGTQLSVL.

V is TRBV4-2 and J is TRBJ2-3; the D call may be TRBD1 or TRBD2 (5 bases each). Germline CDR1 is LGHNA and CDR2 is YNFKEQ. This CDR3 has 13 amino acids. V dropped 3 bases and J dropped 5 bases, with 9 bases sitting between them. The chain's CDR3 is CASSHGTIDTQYF. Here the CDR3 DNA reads TGTGCCAGCAGCCATGGGACGATAGATACGCAGTATTTT.

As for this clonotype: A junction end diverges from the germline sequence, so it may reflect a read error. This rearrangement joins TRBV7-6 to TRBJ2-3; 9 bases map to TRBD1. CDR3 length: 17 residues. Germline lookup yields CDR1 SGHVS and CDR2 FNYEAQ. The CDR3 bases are TGTGCTAGCAGCTTAGGGGCCGGGACAGGGCTTCGGGATACGCAGTATTTT. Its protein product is CASSLGAGTGLRDTQYF. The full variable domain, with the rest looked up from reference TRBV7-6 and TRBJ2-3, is GAGVSQSPRYKVTKRGQDVALRCDPISGHVSLYWYRQALGQGPEFLTYFNYEAQQDKSGLPNDRFSAERPEGSISTLTIQRTEQRDSAMYRCASSLGAGTGLRDTQYFGPGTRLTVL.

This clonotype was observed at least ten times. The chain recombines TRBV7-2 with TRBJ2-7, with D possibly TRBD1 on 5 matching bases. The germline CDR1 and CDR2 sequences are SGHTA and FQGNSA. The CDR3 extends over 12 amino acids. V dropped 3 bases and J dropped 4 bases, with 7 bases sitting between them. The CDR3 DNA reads TGTGCCAGCAGCTTCCCAGGGTACGAGCAGTACGTC. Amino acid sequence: CASSFPGYEQYV.

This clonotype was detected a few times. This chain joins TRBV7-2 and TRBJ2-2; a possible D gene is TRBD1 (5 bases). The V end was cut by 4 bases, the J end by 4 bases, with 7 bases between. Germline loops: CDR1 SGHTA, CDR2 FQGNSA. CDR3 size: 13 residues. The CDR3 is CASSWTPTGELFF. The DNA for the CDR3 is TGTGCCAGCAGCTGGACACCCACCGGGGAGCTGTTTTTT. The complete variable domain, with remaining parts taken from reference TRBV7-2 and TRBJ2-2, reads GAGVSQSPSNKVTEKGKDVELRCDPISGHTALYWYRQSLGQGLEFLIYFQGNSAPDKSGLPSDRFSAERTGGSVSTLTIQRTQQEDSAVYLCASSWTPTGELFFGEGSRLTVL.

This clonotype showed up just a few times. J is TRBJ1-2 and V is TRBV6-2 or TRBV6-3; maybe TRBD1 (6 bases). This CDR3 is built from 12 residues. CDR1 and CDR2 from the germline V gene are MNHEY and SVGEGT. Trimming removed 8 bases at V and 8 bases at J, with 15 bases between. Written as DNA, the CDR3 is TGTGCCAGCCGCTCCGCGGGGGCGGGCTACACCTTC. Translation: CASRSAGAGYTF.

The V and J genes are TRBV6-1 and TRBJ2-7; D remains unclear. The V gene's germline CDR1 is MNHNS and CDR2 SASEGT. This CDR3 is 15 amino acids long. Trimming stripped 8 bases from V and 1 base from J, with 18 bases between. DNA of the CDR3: TGTGCCAGCGCTTTTCGGGTTTACGGATCCTACGAGCAGTACGTC. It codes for CASAFRVYGSYEQYV.

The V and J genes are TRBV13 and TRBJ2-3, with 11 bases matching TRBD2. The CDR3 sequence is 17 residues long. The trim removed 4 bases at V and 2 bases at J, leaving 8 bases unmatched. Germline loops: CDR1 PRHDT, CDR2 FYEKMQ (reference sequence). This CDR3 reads CASSSSTSGRITDTQYF. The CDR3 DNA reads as TGTGCCAGCAGCTCATCAACTAGCGGGAGAATCACAGATACGCAGTATTTT.

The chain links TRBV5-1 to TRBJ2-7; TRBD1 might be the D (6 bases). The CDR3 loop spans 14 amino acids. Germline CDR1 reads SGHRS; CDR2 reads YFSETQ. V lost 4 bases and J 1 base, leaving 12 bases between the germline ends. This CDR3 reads CASSPWTASYEQYV. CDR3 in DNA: TGCGCCAGCAGCCCGTGGACAGCATCCTACGAGCAGTACGTC.

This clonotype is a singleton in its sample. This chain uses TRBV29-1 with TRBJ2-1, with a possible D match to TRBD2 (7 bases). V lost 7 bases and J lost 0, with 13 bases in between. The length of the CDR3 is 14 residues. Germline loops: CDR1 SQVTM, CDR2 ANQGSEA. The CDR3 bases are TGCAGCGGGGGGGGGGGCGGCTCCTACAATGAGCAGTTCTTC. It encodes CSGGGGGSYNEQFF.

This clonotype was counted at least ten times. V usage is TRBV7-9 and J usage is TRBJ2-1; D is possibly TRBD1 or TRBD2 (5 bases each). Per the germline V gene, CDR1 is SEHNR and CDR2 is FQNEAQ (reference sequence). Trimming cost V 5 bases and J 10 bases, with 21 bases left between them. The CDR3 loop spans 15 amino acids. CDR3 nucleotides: TGTGCCAGCAGCCTCGGGACGGGGTGGGTGGAAGAGCAGTTCTTC. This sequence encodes CASSLGTGWVEEQFF.

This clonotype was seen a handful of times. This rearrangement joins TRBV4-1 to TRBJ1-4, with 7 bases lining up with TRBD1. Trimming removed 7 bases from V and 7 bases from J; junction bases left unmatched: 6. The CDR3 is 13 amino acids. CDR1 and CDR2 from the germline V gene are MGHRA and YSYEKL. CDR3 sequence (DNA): TGCGCCAGCATGGGAGGGGGCGGTGAAAAACTGTTTTTT. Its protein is CASMGGGGEKLFF.

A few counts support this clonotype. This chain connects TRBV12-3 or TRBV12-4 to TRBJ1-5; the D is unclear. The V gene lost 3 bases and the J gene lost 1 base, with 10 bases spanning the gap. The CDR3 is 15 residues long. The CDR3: CASSFGDTSNQPQHF. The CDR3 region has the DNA TGTGCCAGCAGTTTCGGGGATACGAGCAATCAGCCCCAGCATTTT.

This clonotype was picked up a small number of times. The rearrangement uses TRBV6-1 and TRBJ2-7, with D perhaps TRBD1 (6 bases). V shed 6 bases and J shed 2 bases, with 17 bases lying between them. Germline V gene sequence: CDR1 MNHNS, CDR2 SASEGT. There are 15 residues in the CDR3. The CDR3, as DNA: TGTGCCAGCAGACCTCGAGGGACAAGGACCTACGAGCAGTACTTC. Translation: CASRPRGTRTYEQYF.

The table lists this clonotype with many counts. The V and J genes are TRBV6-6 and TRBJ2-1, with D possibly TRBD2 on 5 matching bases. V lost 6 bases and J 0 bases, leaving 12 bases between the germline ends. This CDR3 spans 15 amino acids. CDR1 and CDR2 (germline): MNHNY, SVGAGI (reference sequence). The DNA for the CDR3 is TGTGCCAGCAGAGGCAGCGGTAGCTCCTACAATGAGCAGTTCTTC. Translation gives CASRGSGSSYNEQFF.

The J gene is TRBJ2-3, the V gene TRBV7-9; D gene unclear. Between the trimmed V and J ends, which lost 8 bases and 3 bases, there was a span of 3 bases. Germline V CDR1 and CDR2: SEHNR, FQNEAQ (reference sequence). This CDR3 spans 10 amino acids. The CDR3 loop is CASETDTQYF. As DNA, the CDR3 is TGTGCCAGCGAGACAGATACGCAGTATTTT.

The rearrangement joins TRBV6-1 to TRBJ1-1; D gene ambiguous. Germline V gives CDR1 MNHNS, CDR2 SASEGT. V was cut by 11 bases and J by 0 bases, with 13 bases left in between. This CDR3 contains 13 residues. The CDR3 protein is CAGSMEVNTEAFF. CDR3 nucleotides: TGTGCCGGGTCGATGGAAGTGAACACTGAAGCTTTCTTT.

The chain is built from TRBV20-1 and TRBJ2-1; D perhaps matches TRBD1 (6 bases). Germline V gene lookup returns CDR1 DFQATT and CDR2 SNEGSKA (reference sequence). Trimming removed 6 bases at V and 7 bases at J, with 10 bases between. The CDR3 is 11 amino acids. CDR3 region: CSAWTENEQFF. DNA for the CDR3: TGCAGTGCGTGGACAGAAAATGAGCAGTTCTTC.

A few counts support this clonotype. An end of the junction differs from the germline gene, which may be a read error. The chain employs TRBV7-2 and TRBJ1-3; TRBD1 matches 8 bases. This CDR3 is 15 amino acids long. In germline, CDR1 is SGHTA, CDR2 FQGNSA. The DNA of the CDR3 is TGTGCCAGCAACTTAGCGGACAGGGTCGGAAACACCATATATTTT. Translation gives CASNLADRVGNTIYF.

The CDR3 sequence: CASSPEGENQPQHF. The CDR3 coding sequence is TGTGCCAGCAGCCCAGAGGGGGAAAATCAGCCCCAGCATTTT. The V gene is TRBV9, the J gene TRBJ1-5, with D possibly being TRBD1 (6 bases). The CDR3 loop spans 14 amino acids. Trimming took 4 bases from V and 4 from J, leaving 12 bases between them. The germline gives CDR1 SGDLS, CDR2 YYNGEE. Complete variable domain (other parts from reference TRBV9 and TRBJ1-5): DSGVTQTPKHLITATGQRVTLRCSPRSGDLSVYWYQQSLDQGLQFLIQYYNGEERAKGNILERFSAQQFPDLHSELNLSSLELGDSALYFCASSPEGENQPQHFGDGTRLSIL.

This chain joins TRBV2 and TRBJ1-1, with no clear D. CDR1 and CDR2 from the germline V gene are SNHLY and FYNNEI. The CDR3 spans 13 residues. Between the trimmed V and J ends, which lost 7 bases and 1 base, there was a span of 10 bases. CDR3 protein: CASTEVKNTEAFF. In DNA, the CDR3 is TGTGCCAGCACTGAGGTTAAGAACACTGAAGCTTTCTTT. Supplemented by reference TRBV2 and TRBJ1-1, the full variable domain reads EPEVTQTPSHQVTQMGQEVILRCVPISNHLYFYWYRQILGQKVEFLVSFYNNEISEKSEIFDDQFSVERPDGSNFTLKIRSTKLEDSAMYFCASTEVKNTEAFFGQGTRLTVV.

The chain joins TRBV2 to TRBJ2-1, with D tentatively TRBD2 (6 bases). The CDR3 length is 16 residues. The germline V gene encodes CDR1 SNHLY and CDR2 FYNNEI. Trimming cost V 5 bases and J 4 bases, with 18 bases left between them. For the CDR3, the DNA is TGTGCCAGCAGTACTTCTGGGACCGGGGGTTACAATGAGCAGTTCTTC. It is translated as CASSTSGTGGYNEQFF.

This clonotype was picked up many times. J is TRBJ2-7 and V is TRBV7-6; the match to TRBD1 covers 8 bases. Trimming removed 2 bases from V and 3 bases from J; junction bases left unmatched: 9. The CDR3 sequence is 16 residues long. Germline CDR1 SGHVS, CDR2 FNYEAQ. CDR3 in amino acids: CASSLRIRDRGYEQYF. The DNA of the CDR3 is TGTGCCAGCAGCTTACGGATCCGAGACAGGGGCTACGAGCAGTACTTC. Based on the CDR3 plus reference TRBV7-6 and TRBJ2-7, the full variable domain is GAGVSQSPRYKVTKRGQDVALRCDPISGHVSLYWYRQALGQGPEFLTYFNYEAQQDKSGLPNDRFSAERPEGSISTLTIQRTEQRDSAMYRCASSLRIRDRGYEQYFGPGTRLTVT.

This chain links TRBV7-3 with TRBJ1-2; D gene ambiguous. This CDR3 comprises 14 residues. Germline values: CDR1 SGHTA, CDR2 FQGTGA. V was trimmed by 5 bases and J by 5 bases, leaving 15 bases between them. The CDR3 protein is CASSAPLTDYGYTF. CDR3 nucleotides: TGTGCCAGCAGCGCCCCTTTGACGGATTATGGCTACACCTTC. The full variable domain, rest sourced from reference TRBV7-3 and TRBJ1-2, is GAGVSQTPSNKVTEKGKYVELRCDPISGHTALYWYRQSLGQGPEFLIYFQGTGAADDSGLPNDRFFAVRPEGSVSTLKIQRTERGDSAVYLCASSAPLTDYGYTFGSGTRLTVV.

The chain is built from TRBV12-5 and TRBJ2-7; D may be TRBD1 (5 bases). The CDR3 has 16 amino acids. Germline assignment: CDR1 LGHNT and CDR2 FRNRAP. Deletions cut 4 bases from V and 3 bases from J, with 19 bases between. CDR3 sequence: CASGWGTQGSLYEQYF. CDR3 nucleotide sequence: TGTGCTAGTGGTTGGGGAACTCAGGGATCCCTCTACGAGCAGTACTTC.